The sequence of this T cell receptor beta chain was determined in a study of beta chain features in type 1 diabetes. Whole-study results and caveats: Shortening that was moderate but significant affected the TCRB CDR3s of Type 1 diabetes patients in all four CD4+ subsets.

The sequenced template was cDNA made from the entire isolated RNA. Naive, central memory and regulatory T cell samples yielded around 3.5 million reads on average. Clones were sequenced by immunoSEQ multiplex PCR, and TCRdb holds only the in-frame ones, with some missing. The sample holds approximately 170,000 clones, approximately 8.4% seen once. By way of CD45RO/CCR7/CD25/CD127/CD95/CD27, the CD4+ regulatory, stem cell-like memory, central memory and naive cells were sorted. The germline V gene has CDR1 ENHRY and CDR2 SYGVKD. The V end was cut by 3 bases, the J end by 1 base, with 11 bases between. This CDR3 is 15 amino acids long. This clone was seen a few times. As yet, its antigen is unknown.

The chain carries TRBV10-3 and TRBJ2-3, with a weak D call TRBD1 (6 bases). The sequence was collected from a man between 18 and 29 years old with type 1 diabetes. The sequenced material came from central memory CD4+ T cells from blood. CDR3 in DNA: TGTGCCATCAGTGACATGGGGGCGGGCACAGATACGCAGTATTTT. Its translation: CAISDMGAGTDTQYF.